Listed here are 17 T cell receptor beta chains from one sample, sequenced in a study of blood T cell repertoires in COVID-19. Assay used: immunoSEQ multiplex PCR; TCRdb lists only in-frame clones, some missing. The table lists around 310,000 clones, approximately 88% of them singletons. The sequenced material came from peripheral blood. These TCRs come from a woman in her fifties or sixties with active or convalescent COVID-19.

Here the CDR3 reads CASNHDRKETQYF. CDR3 bases: TGTGCCAGCAACCACGACAGGAAAGAGACCCAGTACTTC. This chain links TRBV11-2 with TRBJ2-5; a weak D match, TRBD1 (6 bases). V was cut by 7 bases and J by 3 bases, with 12 bases left in between. Germline V CDR1 and CDR2: SGHAT, FQNNGV. This CDR3 has 13 residues.

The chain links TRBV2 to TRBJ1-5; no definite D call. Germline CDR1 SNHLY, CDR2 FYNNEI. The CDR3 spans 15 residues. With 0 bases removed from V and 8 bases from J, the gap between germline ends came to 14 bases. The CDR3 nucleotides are TGTGCCAGCAGTGAAGCGTTATATACGGGTGAGCCCCAGCATTTT. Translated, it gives CASSEALYTGEPQHF.

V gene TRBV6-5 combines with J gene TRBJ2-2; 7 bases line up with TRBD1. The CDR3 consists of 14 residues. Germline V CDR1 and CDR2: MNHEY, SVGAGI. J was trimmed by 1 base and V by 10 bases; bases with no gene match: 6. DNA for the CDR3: TGTGCCACTTCTCAGGGGGAGAACACCGGGGAGCTGTTTTTT. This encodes CATSQGENTGELFF.

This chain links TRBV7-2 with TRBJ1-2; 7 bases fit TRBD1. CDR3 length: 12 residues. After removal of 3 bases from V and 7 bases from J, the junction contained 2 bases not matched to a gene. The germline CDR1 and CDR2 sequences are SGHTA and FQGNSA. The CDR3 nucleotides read TGTGCCAGCAGCTTTGACAGGGTTGGCTACACCTTC. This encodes CASSFDRVGYTF. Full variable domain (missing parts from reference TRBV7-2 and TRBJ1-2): GAGVSQSPSNKVTEKGKDVELRCDPISGHTALYWYRQSLGQGLEFLIYFQGNSAPDKSGLPSDRFSAERTGGSVSTLTIQRTQQEDSAVYLCASSFDRVGYTFGSGTRLTVV.

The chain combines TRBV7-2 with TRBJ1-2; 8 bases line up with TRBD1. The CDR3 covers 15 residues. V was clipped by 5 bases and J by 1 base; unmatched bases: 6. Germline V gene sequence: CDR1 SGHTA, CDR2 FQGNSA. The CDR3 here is CASSQQGQVNYGYTF. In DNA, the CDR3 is TGTGCCAGCAGCCAACAGGGACAGGTTAACTATGGCTACACCTTC.

The CDR3 sequence is CASSRDRNGNTIYF. CDR3 nucleotide sequence: TGTGCCAGCAGTCGGGACAGAAATGGAAACACCATATATTTT. The J gene is TRBJ1-3, the V gene TRBV3-1 (or the pseudogene TRBV3-2), with 7 bases matching TRBD1. The CDR3 length is 14 residues. Germline CDR1 LGHDT, CDR2 YNNKEL (reference sequence). Trimming cost V 6 bases and J 3 bases; bases outside gene matches: 5.

The CDR3 DNA sequence: TGTGCCATCAGTGAGGGGCCTCCGGAAGCTTTCTTT. As protein: CAISEGPPEAFF. The chain has TRBV10-3 and TRBJ1-1; D remains unclear. The CDR3 totals 12 residues. Germline V gene sequence: CDR1 ENHRY, CDR2 SYGVKD. Trimming left V 2 bases short and J 8 bases short, with 9 bases between.

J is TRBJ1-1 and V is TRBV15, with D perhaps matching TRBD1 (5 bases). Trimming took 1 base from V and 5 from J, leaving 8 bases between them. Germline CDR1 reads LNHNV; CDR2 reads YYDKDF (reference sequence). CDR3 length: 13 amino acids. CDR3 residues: CATSRVGVTEAFF. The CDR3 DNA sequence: TGTGCCACCAGCAGAGTAGGGGTGACTGAAGCTTTCTTT. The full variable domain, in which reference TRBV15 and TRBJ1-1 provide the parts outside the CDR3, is DAMVIQNPRYQVTQFGKPVTLSCSQTLNHNVMYWYQQKSSQAPKLLFHYYDKDFNNEADTPDNFQSRRPNTSFCFLDIRSPGLGDTAMYLCATSRVGVTEAFFGQGTRLTVV.

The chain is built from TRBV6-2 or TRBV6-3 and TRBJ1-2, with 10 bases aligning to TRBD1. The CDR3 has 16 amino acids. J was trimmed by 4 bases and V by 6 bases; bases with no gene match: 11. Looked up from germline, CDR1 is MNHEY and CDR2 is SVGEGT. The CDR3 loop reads CASSYPPGQGSYGYTF. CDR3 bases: TGTGCCAGCAGCTATCCCCCGGGACAGGGGAGCTATGGCTACACCTTC.

The CDR3 loop is CASTFGVAGELFF. CDR3 bases: TGTGCCAGCACGTTCGGGGTGGCCGGGGAGCTGTTTTTT. The J gene is TRBJ2-2, the V gene TRBV28; D perhaps matches TRBD2 (5 bases). This CDR3 has 13 residues. Germline V CDR1 and CDR2: MDHEN, SYDVKM. Trimming stripped 7 bases from V and 6 bases from J, with 12 bases between.

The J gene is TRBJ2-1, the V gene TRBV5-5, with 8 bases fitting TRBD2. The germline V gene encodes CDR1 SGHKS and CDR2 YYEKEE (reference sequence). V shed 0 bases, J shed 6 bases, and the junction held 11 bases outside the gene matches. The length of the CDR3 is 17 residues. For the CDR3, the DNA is TGTGCCAGCAGCTTGGCCGGGCTAGCGGGTTCCGGCAATGAGCAGTTCTTC. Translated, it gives CASSLAGLAGSGNEQFF. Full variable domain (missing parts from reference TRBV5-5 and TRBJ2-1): DAGVTQSPTHLIKTRGQQVTLRCSPISGHKSVSWYQQVLGQGPQFIFQYYEKEERGRGNFPDRFSARQFPNYSSELNVNALLLGDSALYLCASSLAGLAGSGNEQFFGPGTRLTVL.

The CDR3 sequence is CASSLWTSGVGEQFF. DNA of the CDR3: TGTGCCAGCAGTTTGTGGACTAGCGGGGTGGGTGAGCAGTTCTTC. This chain joins TRBV6-2 or TRBV6-3 and TRBJ2-1, with 12 nucleotides matching TRBD2. This CDR3 comprises 15 residues. Germline V gene lookup returns CDR1 MNHEY and CDR2 SVGEGT. Unmatched junction bases numbered 7, after V lost 4 bases and J lost 9 bases.

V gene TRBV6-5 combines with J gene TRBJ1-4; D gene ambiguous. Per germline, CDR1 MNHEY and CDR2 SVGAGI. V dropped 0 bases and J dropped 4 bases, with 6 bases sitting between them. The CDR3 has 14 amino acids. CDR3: CASSYSTGNEKLFF. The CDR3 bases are TGTGCCAGCAGTTACTCGACGGGTAATGAAAAACTGTTTTTT.

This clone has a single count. The CDR3, as DNA: TGTGCCAGCAGCTCACGGACTACGCCAGTTGGGGAGACCCAGTACTTC. Translated, it gives CASSSRTTPVGETQYF. The chain has TRBV11-2 and TRBJ2-5, with a possible D match to TRBD2 (6 bases). Germline V gene lookup returns CDR1 SGHAT and CDR2 FQNNGV. This CDR3 has 16 amino acids. V dropped 4 bases and J dropped 5 bases, with 20 bases sitting between them.

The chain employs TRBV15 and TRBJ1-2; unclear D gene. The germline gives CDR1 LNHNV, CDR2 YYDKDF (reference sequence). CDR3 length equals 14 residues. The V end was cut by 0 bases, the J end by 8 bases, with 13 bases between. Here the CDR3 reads CATSRDRSPGGYTF. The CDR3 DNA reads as TGTGCCACCAGCAGAGATAGGTCCCCGGGAGGCTACACCTTC.

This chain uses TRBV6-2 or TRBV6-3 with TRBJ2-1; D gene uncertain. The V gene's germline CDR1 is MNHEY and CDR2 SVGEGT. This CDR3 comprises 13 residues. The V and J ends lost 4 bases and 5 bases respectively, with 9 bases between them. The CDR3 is CASSWARNNEQFF. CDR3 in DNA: TGTGCCAGCAGTTGGGCAAGAAACAATGAGCAGTTCTTC.

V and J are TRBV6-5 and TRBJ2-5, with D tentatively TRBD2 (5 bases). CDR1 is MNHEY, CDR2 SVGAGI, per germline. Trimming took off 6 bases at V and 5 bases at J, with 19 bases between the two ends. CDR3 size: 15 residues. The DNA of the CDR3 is TGTGCCAGCAGGGTAGGCCCCGGGGTCTTGGAGACCCAGTACTTC. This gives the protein CASRVGPGVLETQYF.